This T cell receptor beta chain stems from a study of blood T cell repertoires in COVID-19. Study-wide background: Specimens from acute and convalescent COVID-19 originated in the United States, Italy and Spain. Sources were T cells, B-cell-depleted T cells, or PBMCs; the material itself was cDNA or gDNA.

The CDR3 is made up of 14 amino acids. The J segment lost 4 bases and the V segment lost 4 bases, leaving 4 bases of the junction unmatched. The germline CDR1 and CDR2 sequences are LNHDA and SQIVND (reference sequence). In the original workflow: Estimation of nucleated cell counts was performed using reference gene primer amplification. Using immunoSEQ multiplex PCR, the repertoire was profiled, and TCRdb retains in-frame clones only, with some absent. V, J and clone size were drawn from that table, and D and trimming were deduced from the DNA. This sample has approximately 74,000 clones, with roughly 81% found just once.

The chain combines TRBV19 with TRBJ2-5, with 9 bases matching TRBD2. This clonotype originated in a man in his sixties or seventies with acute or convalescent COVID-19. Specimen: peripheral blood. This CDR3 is CASSTGLALETQYF. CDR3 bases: TGTGCCAGTAGTACCGGACTAGCGTTAGAGACCCAGTACTTC.